The 8 T cell receptor beta chains presented below share a single source sample, sequenced in a study of regulatory dendritic cells for organ transplantation. Clones were read by immunoSEQ multiplex PCR, and TCRdb kept only the in-frame ones, dropping some. Of about 20,000 clones listed, roughly 88% are singletons. Allogeneic regulatory or mature dendritic cells were co-cultured for four to six days with CFSE-labeled sorted T cells at 1:10. For these TCRs, the target antigens are not known. The sample comprised naive CD4+ T cells from blood cultured with regulatory dendritic cells. The subset denotes: CD45RA+ naive T cells. The receptor set was obtained from a human donor in good health.

The rearrangement joins TRBV28 to TRBJ1-1; D gene unclear. Germline V gene lookup returns CDR1 MDHEN and CDR2 SYDVKM. The CDR3 has 12 amino acids. Trimming shortened V by 3 bases and J by 3 bases, and 5 bases separated the two germline ends. This CDR3 is CASSFGDTEAFF. The CDR3 nucleotides are TGTGCCAGCAGTTTCGGGGACACTGAAGCTTTCTTT.

The gene calls are TRBV12-5 and TRBJ2-7, with 7 bases fitting TRBD1. CDR1 is LGHNT and CDR2 is FRNRAP in the germline V gene. V lost 1 base and J lost 2; bases outside the gene matches: 8. The CDR3 contains 16 residues. The CDR3 loop reads CASGLGSGTDTYEQYF. The CDR3, as DNA: TGTGCTAGTGGTTTGGGATCCGGGACAGACACCTACGAGCAGTACTTC.

The chain recombines TRBV6-5 with TRBJ2-7; D is perhaps TRBD2 (5 bases). V dropped 2 bases and J dropped 4 bases, with 6 bases sitting between them. Per germline, CDR1 MNHEY and CDR2 SVGAGI. The CDR3 is 12 residues long. Here the CDR3 reads CASSYEGYEQYF. The CDR3 DNA follows: TGTGCCAGCAGTTACGAGGGTTACGAGCAGTACTTC.

Concerning this clone: Other DNA sequences in this sample translate to the same CDR3. The chain combines TRBV30 with TRBJ2-7; possibly TRBD1 for D (6 bases). Deletions cut 5 bases from V and 3 bases from J, with 14 bases between. The CDR3 has 13 amino acids. Looked up from germline, CDR1 is GTSNPN and CDR2 is SVGIG (reference sequence). For the CDR3, the DNA is TGTGCCTGGGGACGACAGGAGTACTACGAGCAGTACTTC. Its protein product is CAWGRQEYYEQYF.

V is TRBV30 and J is TRBJ1-2; 7 positions match TRBD1. The CDR3 is made up of 16 amino acids. V was pared by 0 bases and J by 7 bases, with 14 bases of the junction left unmatched. Germline lookup yields CDR1 GTSNPN and CDR2 SVGIG (reference sequence). In DNA form, the CDR3 reads TGTGCCTGGAGTGTAGTCAGGGGGTCCCCCCCGGGTGGCTACACCTTC. This gives the protein CAWSVVRGSPPGGYTF.

V usage is TRBV30 and J usage is TRBJ1-2, with TRBD1 matching over 8 bases. The germline V gene has CDR1 GTSNPN and CDR2 SVGIG (reference sequence). Unmatched junction bases numbered 13, after V lost 2 bases and J lost 5 bases. The CDR3 extends over 16 amino acids. As DNA, the CDR3 is TGTGCCTGGAGTTCGCCCATCACAGGGGGGGGGTATGGCTACACCTTC. Translated, it gives CAWSSPITGGGYGYTF.

This chain uses TRBV7-9 with TRBJ2-2, with 13 bases lining up with TRBD2. The CDR3 runs to 15 residues. Trimming removed 5 bases from V and 7 bases from J; junction bases left unmatched: 4. Germline CDR1 reads SEHNR; CDR2 reads FQNEAQ (reference sequence). CDR3 DNA sequence: TGTGCCAGCAGCCCAGGACTAGCGGGAGACGGGGAGCTGTTTTTT. Encoded protein: CASSPGLAGDGELFF.

The chain combines TRBV15 with TRBJ2-1, with a weak D call TRBD1 (5 bases). The CDR3 spans 18 residues. V lost 1 base and J lost 4, with 20 bases in between. CDR1 is LNHNV, CDR2 YYDKDF, per germline (reference sequence). CDR3 nucleotide sequence: TGTGCCACCAGCAGAGCCTCGACAGAATTCCCCATATACAATGAGCAGTTCTTC. This translates into CATSRASTEFPIYNEQFF.